These 26 T cell receptor beta chains originate from one sample sequenced in a study of T cell responses to AZD1222 COVID-19 vaccine. This table comes from immunoSEQ multiplex PCR, and its TCRdb copy is limited to in-frame clones, with some not included. The table includes 150,000 to 200,000 clones, over 80% detected once. Material: peripheral blood, obtained on day 0 of MenACWY control vaccination. These receptors were taken from an adult in good health.

The chain has TRBV28 and TRBJ2-7; TRBD1 aligns across 7 bases. This CDR3 contains 15 residues. Trimming cost V 2 bases and J 12 bases; bases outside gene matches: 16. The germline V gene has CDR1 MDHEN and CDR2 SYDVKM. For the CDR3, the DNA is TGTGCCAGCAGTTTACAGACAGGGTCCAGGACGAGTACGTACTTC. Translation: CASSLQTGSRTSTYF.

The chain recombines TRBV7-9 with TRBJ1-1; D not certain. The length of the CDR3 is 12 residues. Germline values: CDR1 SEHNR, CDR2 FQNEAQ (reference sequence). V was shortened by 6 bases and J by 2 bases, with 7 bases between the two germline ends. CDR3 in amino acids: CASRQENTEAFF. The CDR3 region has the DNA TGTGCCAGCAGACAAGAAAACACTGAAGCTTTCTTT.

The chain couples TRBV28 to TRBJ2-7; D is possibly TRBD1 or TRBD2 (7 bases each). The germline CDR1 and CDR2 sequences are MDHEN and SYDVKM. Trimming pared 6 bases from V and 3 bases from J, leaving 18 bases between. This CDR3 is 15 amino acids long. CDR3 nucleotides: TGTGCCAGCAGCTCGTCAGGGGGGGGCTACTACGAGCAGTACTTC. This gives the protein CASSSSGGGYYEQYF. The full variable domain, in which reference TRBV28 and TRBJ2-7 provide the parts outside the CDR3, is DVKVTQSSRYLVKRTGEKVFLECVQDMDHENMFWYRQDPGLGLRLIYFSYDVKMKEKGDIPEGYSVSREKKERFSLILESASTNQTSMYLCASSSSGGGYYEQYFGPGTRLTVT.

This clone was seen only once. This rearrangement joins TRBV6-1 to TRBJ2-5; 10 bases line up with TRBD1. Germline loops: CDR1 MNHNS, CDR2 SASEGT. V was clipped by 3 bases and J by 4 bases; unmatched bases: 2. This CDR3 region has 14 residues. CDR3 region: CASSDDRGRETQYF. The CDR3 nucleotides read TGTGCCAGCAGTGACGACAGGGGGCGAGAGACCCAGTACTTC.

This clone came up once. This CDR3 is CASSPGQGARTEAFF. In nucleotides, the CDR3 is TGTGCCAGCAGCCCGGGACAGGGGGCTAGGACTGAAGCTTTCTTT. This chain links TRBV7-9 with TRBJ1-1; 12 nucleotides align to TRBD1. The V segment lost 5 bases and the J segment 5 bases; nucleotides outside the gene matches: 6. Germline V gene sequence: CDR1 SEHNR, CDR2 FQNEAQ (reference sequence). The CDR3 sequence is 15 residues long.

The chain uses TRBV27 and TRBJ2-1; TRBD1 or TRBD2 may be the D gene (5 bases each). The V end was cut by 6 bases, the J end by 4 bases, with 16 bases between. Germline V gene lookup returns CDR1 MNHEY and CDR2 SMNVEV (reference sequence). This CDR3 has 15 amino acids. In DNA, the CDR3 is TGTGCCAGCAGGGGGGTTCTGGAGAGGTACAATGAGCAGTTCTTC. Translation gives CASRGVLERYNEQFF.

DNA for the CDR3: TGTGCCAGCTCACCACTTGGGGAAACCGGGGAGCTGTTTTTT. Its translation: CASSPLGETGELFF. The J gene is TRBJ2-2, the V gene TRBV18, with D hard to call. Germline V gene sequence: CDR1 KGHSH, CDR2 LQKENI. This CDR3 is 14 amino acids long. Trimming removed 1 base at V and 5 bases at J, with 8 bases between.

The rearrangement joins TRBV6-5 to TRBJ1-2; possible D gene TRBD1, 5 bases. The V end was cut by 4 bases, the J end by 7 bases, with 22 bases between. The CDR3 spans 16 residues. The V gene's germline CDR1 is MNHEY and CDR2 SVGAGI. The CDR3 DNA follows: TGTGCCAGCAGTTCCATGGGGACGCAGGGATTCCGTGGCTACACCTTC. This codes for CASSSMGTQGFRGYTF.

This clone appeared a single time. This chain uses TRBV12-2 with TRBJ2-3; the table's D call TRBD2 went unverified against the DNA. TRBV12-2 is a known pseudogene. The CDR3 runs 15 residues. DNA for the CDR3: TGTGCAAGTCGCCTCCGGGGTCCTAGCACAGATACGCAGTATTTT. It codes for CASRLRGPSTDTQYF.

The chain is built from TRBV4-2 and TRBJ1-6; the D gene is possibly TRBD1 (5 bases). V was cut by 4 bases and J by 0 bases, with 10 bases left in between. Per the germline V gene, CDR1 is LGHNA and CDR2 is YNFKEQ. There are 16 residues in the CDR3. The CDR3 DNA follows: TGTGCCAGCAGCCTTGACAGAGACTCCTATAATTCACCCCTCCACTTT. Amino acids: CASSLDRDSYNSPLHF.

This chain connects TRBV6-5 to TRBJ2-7; no clear D gene. Trimming left V 6 bases short and J 2 bases short, with 14 bases between. The CDR3 sequence is 14 residues long. Germline V CDR1 and CDR2: MNHEY, SVGAGI. The CDR3 DNA follows: TGTGCCAGCAGCCTTACCACGGATACCTACGAGCAGTACTTC. Protein sequence: CASSLTTDTYEQYF.

The rearrangement joins TRBV7-9 to TRBJ2-7, with 9 bases matching TRBD1. The CDR3 contains 13 residues. In germline, CDR1 is SEHNR, CDR2 FQNEAQ (reference sequence). V shed 5 bases and J 3 bases; nucleotides not matched to a gene: 2. CDR3 sequence (DNA): TGTGCCAGCAGCGGACAGGGGAGCTACGAGCAGTACTTC. Amino acid sequence: CASSGQGSYEQYF.

The CDR3 nucleotides read TGTGCCAGCACCAGGACCTTGGGGAACACTGAAGCTTTCTTT. Its translation is CASTRTLGNTEAFF. The chain joins TRBV6-5 to TRBJ1-1; D is uncertain. The CDR3 runs 14 residues. Germline V gene data show CDR1 as MNHEY and CDR2 as SVGAGI. The V end lost 7 bases, the J end lost 1 base, and 13 bases lay between the germline ends.

The J gene is TRBJ2-3, the V gene TRBV5-6; D gene unclear. V was cut by 4 bases and J by 0 bases, with 18 bases left in between. Germline CDR1 SGHDT, CDR2 YYEEEE. The CDR3 extends over 17 amino acids. The CDR3 sequence: CASSPIPAVGSTDTQYF. The CDR3 nucleotides are TGTGCCAGCAGCCCCATCCCAGCCGTGGGAAGCACAGATACGCAGTATTTT.

The chain uses TRBV5-1 and TRBJ2-5, with TRBD2 matching over 7 bases. Germline assignment: CDR1 SGHRS and CDR2 YFSETQ. J lost 3 bases, V lost 0 bases, and 2 bases had no gene match. CDR3 length equals 14 residues. CDR3 sequence (DNA): TGCGCCAGCAGCTTGGGCGGGAGAAAAGAGACCCAGTACTTC. It is translated as CASSLGGRKETQYF.

The chain has TRBV6-5 and TRBJ2-5; maybe TRBD2 (7 bases). Deletions cut 6 bases from V and 5 bases from J, with 16 bases between. This CDR3 is built from 14 residues. CDR1 MNHEY and CDR2 SVGAGI come from the germline V gene. The chain's CDR3 is CASRPRGGFETQYF. The CDR3 nucleotides are TGTGCCAGCAGACCAAGGGGGGGGTTTGAGACCCAGTACTTC.

This clone was seen only once. The chain recombines TRBV18 with TRBJ1-2; unclear D gene. Germline CDR1 and CDR2: KGHSH and LQKENI. V was shortened by 5 bases and J by 2 bases, with 12 bases between the two germline ends. The CDR3 totals 14 residues. CDR3 nucleotides: TGTGCCAGCTCAATTACCCCAGGAAACTATGGCTACACCTTC. Translation gives CASSITPGNYGYTF.

The chain carries TRBV4-1 and TRBJ2-2; perhaps TRBD1 as D (6 bases). The CDR3 is 15 amino acids. With 0 bases removed from V and 6 bases from J, the gap between germline ends came to 11 bases. CDR1 is MGHRA and CDR2 is YSYEKL in the germline V gene. CDR3 region: CASSQEAGDAGELFF. Written as DNA, the CDR3 is TGCGCCAGCAGCCAAGAAGCAGGGGATGCCGGGGAGCTGTTTTTT.

This rearrangement joins TRBV18 to TRBJ2-7; D may be TRBD1 (6 bases). Germline loops: CDR1 KGHSH, CDR2 LQKENI. The CDR3 has 14 residues. V lost 5 bases, J lost 6 bases, and 17 bases lay in between. In DNA, the CDR3 is TGTGCCAGCTCAAATCAGACAGGCCGGGGCGAGCAGTACTTC. This encodes CASSNQTGRGEQYF.

Here the CDR3 reads CASSRGSPTYEQYF. The DNA of the CDR3 is TGTGCCAGCAGTCGCGGGAGCCCAACCTACGAGCAGTACTTC. The genes are TRBV3-1 (or the pseudogene TRBV3-2) and TRBJ2-7; the match to TRBD2 covers 7 bases. Germline V lookup: CDR1 LGHDT, CDR2 YNNKEL (reference sequence). V shed 6 bases, J shed 2 bases, and the junction held 7 bases outside the gene matches. This CDR3 comprises 14 residues.

The chain combines TRBV28 with TRBJ1-2; TRBD1 aligns across 9 bases. CDR1 is MDHEN, CDR2 SYDVKM, per germline. CDR3 length: 15 amino acids. The ends lost 6 bases at V and 7 bases at J; junction bases unmatched: 12. The CDR3: CASRPPGQGGSGYTF. CDR3 nucleotide sequence: TGTGCCAGCAGACCTCCGGGACAGGGAGGCTCTGGCTACACCTTC.

This clone was observed a few times. V and J are TRBV5-4 and TRBJ2-7, with TRBD1 identical over 11 bases. The V gene end was trimmed by 4 bases and the J gene end by 4 bases; junction bases not matched to a gene: 4. CDR1 and CDR2 (germline): SGHNT, YYREEE (reference sequence). There are 14 residues in the CDR3. Written as DNA, the CDR3 is TGTGCCAGCAGCACCGGACAGGGGGCATACGAGCAGTACTTC. It encodes CASSTGQGAYEQYF.

This CDR3 is CAWSYASNQPQHF. DNA of the CDR3: TGTGCCTGGAGTTATGCCAGCAATCAGCCCCAGCATTTT. The rearrangement uses TRBV30 and TRBJ1-5, with D hard to call. This CDR3 region has 13 residues. The germline gives CDR1 GTSNPN, CDR2 SVGIG (reference sequence). V lost 2 bases, J lost 1 base, and 6 bases lay in between.

This chain joins TRBV4-2 and TRBJ2-5; 11 positions match TRBD2. The CDR3 has 16 amino acids. The J segment lost 4 bases and the V segment lost 1 base, leaving 5 bases of the junction unmatched. Germline CDR1 and CDR2: LGHNA and YNFKEQ. This chain's CDR3 is CASSQGAGTSGETQYF. CDR3 in DNA: TGTGCCAGCAGCCAAGGTGCCGGGACTAGCGGAGAGACCCAGTACTTC.

The chain employs TRBV9 and TRBJ1-1, with 9 bases aligning to TRBD1. Germline values: CDR1 SGDLS, CDR2 YYNGEE. The CDR3 runs 12 residues. After removal of 4 bases from V and 9 bases from J, the junction contained 4 bases not matched to a gene. In nucleotides, the CDR3 is TGTGCCAGCAGCTCGGACAGGGGCCAAGCTTTCTTT. This translates into CASSSDRGQAFF. The whole variable domain, remainder taken from reference TRBV9 and TRBJ1-1, is DSGVTQTPKHLITATGQRVTLRCSPRSGDLSVYWYQQSLDQGLQFLIQYYNGEERAKGNILERFSAQQFPDLHSELNLSSLELGDSALYFCASSSDRGQAFFGQGTRLTVV.

This chain joins TRBV7-9 and TRBJ2-1, with 14 bases identical to TRBD2. The CDR3 sequence is 16 residues long. The germline gives CDR1 SEHNR, CDR2 FQNEAQ (reference sequence). V dropped 5 bases and J dropped 8; count of bases not matched to a gene: 8. CDR3 residues: CASSPRLAGGRDEQFF. The CDR3 region has the DNA TGTGCCAGCAGCCCCCGACTAGCGGGGGGGCGCGATGAGCAGTTCTTC.